The 6 T cell receptor beta chains below were found in one sample sequenced in a study of PD-1 blockade in classical Hodgkin lymphoma. Every one of the patients relapsed after autologous stem cell transplantation (brentuximab vedotin exposure was variable). Some clones are missing from TCRdb's copy, which holds only in-frame ones; the method was immunoSEQ multiplex PCR. The data hold under 100,000 clones, with nearly 95% observed a single time. The starting material was peripheral blood mononuclear cells (PBMCs), obtained before the second cycle of nivolumab. The source of these receptors is a human donor with classical Hodgkin lymphoma.

V and J are TRBV7-9 and TRBJ1-3, with D unclear. The V gene's germline CDR1 is SEHNR and CDR2 FQNEAQ (reference sequence). The CDR3 has 10 residues. Trimming stripped 3 bases from V and 12 bases from J, with 6 bases between. Here the CDR3 reads CASSFSHIYF. The CDR3, as DNA: TGTGCCAGCAGCTTTTCTCACATATATTTT.

The chain joins TRBV18 to TRBJ2-5, with 12 bases lining up with TRBD1. The junction had 6 bases not matched to a gene; V was cut back by 2 bases and J by 5 bases. Germline CDR1 KGHSH, CDR2 LQKENI. The CDR3 contains 16 residues. CDR3 loop: CASSPNRDRGQETQYF. The CDR3 nucleotides are TGTGCCAGCTCACCAAACCGGGACAGGGGGCAGGAGACCCAGTACTTC. The complete variable domain, with remaining parts taken from reference TRBV18 and TRBJ2-5, reads NAGVMQNPRHLVRRRGQEARLRCSPMKGHSHVYWYRQLPEEGLKFMVYLQKENIIDESGMPKERFSAEFPKEGPSILRIQQVVRGDSAAYFCASSPNRDRGQETQYFGPGTRLLVL.

The V gene is TRBV29-1, the J gene TRBJ2-7; 8 positions match TRBD1. The CDR3 runs to 12 residues. The germline V gene encodes CDR1 SQVTM and CDR2 ANQGSEA. Losses at the gene ends were 6 bases for V and 6 bases for J; bases not matched to a gene: 7. CDR3 sequence reads: CSVTIDRGEQYF. CDR3 nucleotides: TGCAGCGTCACAATCGACAGGGGCGAGCAGTACTTC.

The chain joins TRBV12-5 to TRBJ2-7; D may be TRBD1 or TRBD2 (6 bases each). Germline assignment: CDR1 LGHNT and CDR2 FRNRAP. V was cut by 4 bases and J by 0 bases, with 16 bases left in between. There are 16 residues in the CDR3. Here the CDR3 reads CASGWKLRDNSYEQYF. The CDR3 DNA reads TGTGCTAGTGGTTGGAAACTGCGGGACAACTCCTACGAGCAGTACTTC.

The chain joins TRBV29-1 to TRBJ1-6, with unresolved D. The V end was cut by 4 bases, the J end by 5 bases, with 6 bases between. CDR3 length: 12 amino acids. Per the germline V gene, CDR1 is SQVTM and CDR2 is ANQGSEA. This CDR3 reads CSVGWDNSPLHF. CDR3 nucleotide sequence: TGCAGCGTTGGTTGGGATAATTCACCCCTCCACTTT.

J is TRBJ1-1 and V is TRBV5-1, with TRBD1 matching 7 bases. CDR1 and CDR2 (germline): SGHRS, YFSETQ. The CDR3 contains 13 residues. Trimming removed 3 bases from V and 3 bases from J; junction bases left unmatched: 2. CDR3 coding DNA: TGCGCCAGCAGCTACCAGGGGGACACTGAAGCTTTCTTT. It encodes CASSYQGDTEAFF. Full variable domain (missing parts from reference TRBV5-1 and TRBJ1-1): KAGVTQTPRYLIKTRGQQVTLSCSPISGHRSVSWYQQTPGQGLQFLFEYFSETQRNKGNFPGRFSGRQFSNSRSEMNVSTLELGDSALYLCASSYQGDTEAFFGQGTRLTVV.